The entry below gives a single TCR beta chain sequence along with its context. This clone was seen just once. Its target antigen remains unknown. No base quality values were provided; no much bigger clone lies one nucleotide off. The sample belongs to a study of shared clonotypes between healthy human individuals (dated by TCRdb to 2020 to 2021). For context, the study as a whole: Two women and a few men aged 18 to 49 years were included in the cohort. Per donor, three plates each were used for CD4 naive and CD4 memory, two for CD8 naive, and one for CD8 memory. To estimate repertoire size and how much clonotypes are shared between individuals, the study performed deep sequencing of blood TCR repertoires from a few healthy adults. To increase sequencing depth and limit assay-specific biases, different laboratories used diverse techniques to prepare libraries and sequence TCR repertoires. Leukapheresis yielded between about 0.94 and 10 billion PBMCs per donor.

TCR CDR3 regions were amplified from genomic DNA by multiplex PCR using the deep immunoSEQ assay. Genomic DNA extracted from each cell subset was distributed evenly over all wells of several immunoSEQ 96-well plates, and each plate served as one replicate. For sorted subsets, around 200 ng genomic DNA, equal to some 28,000 T cell genomes, was loaded into each replicate PCR. The purified libraries were quantified using a Qubit 3.0 fluorometer, sized with a Bioanalyzer 2100, and then quantified again using the KAPA Library Quantification kit. Every immunoSEQ 96-well plate was sequenced on a dedicated single-read 150-cycle Illumina NextSeq 550 flow cell. On the study's bioinformatics: Because the immunoSEQ output included only junctional sequences and no quality scores, the filtering could not be the same as the filtering used for full-length reads. Sequences were annotated with PyIR, a Python wrapper for IgBLAST v1.9, and V/J genes and CDR3 were assigned using IMGT germline references. Reads were removed for weak V/J assignments (E-value above 1e-6), missing CDR3, stop codons, out-of-frame junctions, or ambiguous translated residues. A V3J clonotype was defined by an identical inferred V gene, J gene, and CDR3 amino acid sequence. Percentage overlap between repertoires was computed as shared unique clonotypes divided by the size of the smaller repertoire. Repertoire richness was assessed with RTK rarefaction, the Chao1 estimator, and Recon v2.1 estimates of unobserved clonotypes. Generation probabilities were computed with OLGA for all TCRbeta clonotypes obtained by the gDNA method from four donors. Here the immuneACCESS table is served through TCRdb, limited to in-frame sequences with V and J called. Missing clones are a known gap in these copies; in checked studies unresolved V genes cover under half, and the rest lacks a known reason. For V, J and clone size, that table is used; D and trimming come from the DNA. This sample lists under 2,500,000 clones; approximately 96% were detected once. Around 0.13% of the sample goes to the ten largest clones.

Beyond this particular receptor, the publication reports: Sampling was limited to blood, and TCR repertoires in tissue likely differ from TCR repertoires in blood. When a handful of donors were compared, the shared fraction of clonotypes was 5% to 6.5% for naive CD4, about 4% for naive CD8, roughly 2.3% for memory CD4, and approximately 0.4% for memory CD8. Compared with non-shared clonotypes, the clonotypes found in all four sorted-subset donors had higher generation probabilities. Even with the large sequencing depth, rarefaction of the sorted-subset datasets indicated that sequencing was incomplete. Pairwise subsampling indicated that sequencing depth was expected to affect the degree of clonotype sharing among donors. Because the study included only a small number of donors, the genetic and exposure-history diversity represented was limited. Naive subsets generally had larger estimated clonotype richness than memory subsets.

The donors were healthy, HIV-negative adults who had no recently reported acute infections or vaccinations. All donors were Caucasian adults living in Nashville, Tennessee, USA. Magnetic negative selection was used to enrich CD4+ T cells, after which naive cells were positively selected on CD45RA and the negative fraction became the memory subset. After blood collection by leukapheresis, PBMCs were isolated using Ficoll-Histopaque density gradient centrifugation and then cryopreserved in the vapor phase of liquid nitrogen. Purity and quantity of every magnetically sorted T cell population were checked by analytical flow cytometry. Genomic DNA was isolated from each sorted fraction and quantified by UV absorbance on a Nanodrop 2000c. This clonotype was sampled from a man between 18 and 35 years old in good health. Sequencing input: naive CD4+ T cells sorted from blood. Interpreted using the paper, the cell subset or site label stands for: CD45RA+ positively selected.

The CDR3 corresponds to CASSPVTGGSGAYGYTF. The bases read TGTGCCAGCAGCCCCGTTACCGGGGGGTCGGGGGCCTATGGCTACACCTTC. This chain is built from TRBV28 and TRBJ1-2; the D region possibly corresponds to TRBD1 (6 bases align). From the cysteine through the phenylalanine, the CDR3 covers 17 amino acids. The DNA shown is the 51-base CDR3, in frame from base 1. Relative to germline, V is 6 bases shorter and J is 4 bases shorter, with 24 bases between their ends. The germline V gene provides CDR1 MDHEN and CDR2 SYDVKM.